The present TCR beta chain was sequenced within a study of blood T cells in healthy people across ages. This clonotype was seen a handful of times. PCR was performed a second time for 7 to 11 cycles using a sample-barcoded 5' primer and a J-beta primer mix. TCRdb re-analysed the 5' RACE reads in MiXCR, keeping a single row per CDR3 protein. The sample shows about 1 million distinct CDR3 sequences, 20% to 25% of them seen only once. The germline CDR1 and CDR2 sequences are SGDLS and YYNGEE. V lost 3 bases, J lost 2 bases, and 1 base stayed unmatched. CDR3 length: 15 amino acids. The same specimen was also included in a second study, on T cells of mothers and their children. That investigation notes: Evidence of persistent microchimeric T cell clones was absent.

The V and J genes are TRBV9 and TRBJ2-5; 13 bases map to TRBD2. The material sequenced was blood. The sequence was obtained from a girl aged 2-10 years in good health. DNA of the CDR3: TGTGCCAGCAGCGCGGGACTAGCGGGACAAGAGACCCAGTACTTC. It encodes CASSAGLAGQETQYF.